Listed here are 13 T cell receptor beta chains from one sample, sequenced in a study of blood T cell repertoires in COVID-19. Generated by immunoSEQ multiplex PCR, the TCRdb table keeps only in-frame clones and is missing some. The table has 25,000 to 35,000 clones, approximately 71% seen once; the top ten hold less than 20%. The sequencing sample was made of peripheral blood. The receptors shown here come from a human donor in a cohort sampled during active COVID-19.

In its sample, this clone was seen once. The chain has TRBV7-2 and TRBJ2-2; D not certain. Between the trimmed V and J ends, which lost 4 bases and 7 bases, there was a span of 10 bases. Germline V gives CDR1 SGHTA, CDR2 FQGNSA. The CDR3 sequence is 13 residues long. CDR3 DNA: TGTGCCAGCAGCTCCCGCGCCGGCGGGGAGCTGTTTTTT. Translation gives CASSSRAGGELFF.

This clone has only a few counts. The CDR3 protein is CASSPPGLAGPEQFF. The CDR3 DNA follows: TGTGCCAGCAGTCCTCCTGGACTAGCGGGCCCCGAGCAGTTCTTC. The V and J genes are TRBV7-9 and TRBJ2-1; TRBD2 matches at 11 bases. The J segment lost 10 bases and the V segment lost 6 bases, leaving 11 bases of the junction unmatched. There are 15 residues in the CDR3. The V gene's germline CDR1 is SEHNR and CDR2 FQNEAQ (reference sequence).

This clone was found a few times. The chain couples TRBV2 to TRBJ1-3; 9 nucleotides align to TRBD1. CDR1 and CDR2 (germline): SNHLY, FYNNEI. The CDR3 runs 15 residues. The trim removed 6 bases at V and 3 bases at J, leaving 6 bases unmatched. The CDR3 bases are TGTGCCAGCAGCCGGGACAGGGTCATTGGAAACACCATATATTTT. Protein product: CASSRDRVIGNTIYF.

Written as DNA, the CDR3 is TGTGCCAGCAGTCGCGGACAGGCTGGGGACTATGGCTACACCTTC. Amino acid sequence: CASSRGQAGDYGYTF. V usage is TRBV6-5 and J usage is TRBJ1-2; TRBD1 matches 7 bases. Germline V gene data show CDR1 as MNHEY and CDR2 as SVGAGI. Trimming took 5 bases from V and 3 from J; bases not matched to a gene: 9. The CDR3 extends over 15 amino acids.

The chain has TRBV28 and TRBJ1-1; D ambiguous. The V end was cut by 1 base, the J end by 0 bases, with 6 bases between. CDR1 is MDHEN, CDR2 SYDVKM, per germline. The CDR3 extends over 14 amino acids. As DNA, the CDR3 is TGTGCCAGCAGTTTATTGAGGGTGAACACTGAAGCTTTCTTT. Its translation: CASSLLRVNTEAFF.

The V gene is TRBV10-3, the J gene TRBJ2-2; tentative D call: TRBD1 (5 bases). The germline V and J ends were trimmed by 2 bases and 1 base, with 11 bases remaining between them. CDR3 length: 16 residues. CDR1 is ENHRY and CDR2 is SYGVKD in the germline V gene. The CDR3 loop reads CAISERGQVNTGELFF. In DNA form, the CDR3 reads TGTGCCATCAGTGAGAGGGGTCAAGTGAACACCGGGGAGCTGTTTTTT.

The chain employs TRBV21-1 and TRBJ1-3; the D segment call TRBD1 is taken from the table without a DNA check. TRBV21-1 represents a pseudogene. The CDR3 runs 17 residues. The CDR3 DNA reads as TGTGCCAGCAGCGCCCCAGGGGGCGCTTGCCCTGGAAACACCATATATTTT. Residues: CASSAPGGACPGNTIYF.

J is TRBJ2-7 and V is TRBV6-5; 8 bases match TRBD1. The CDR3 runs to 15 residues. The V and J ends lost 6 bases and 2 bases, in that order; junction bases with no gene match: 9. In germline, CDR1 is MNHEY, CDR2 SVGAGI. For the CDR3, the DNA is TGTGCCAGCAGCACAGACAGGGGCCCCACCTACGAGCAGTACTTC. Protein sequence: CASSTDRGPTYEQYF.

J is TRBJ2-3 and V is TRBV6-1; a weak D match, TRBD1 (5 bases). The CDR3 is 16 amino acids. CDR1 MNHNS and CDR2 SASEGT come from the germline V gene. Trimming took off 2 bases at V and 0 bases at J, with 12 bases between the two ends. The CDR3, as DNA: TGTGCCAGCAGTGAACGCTGGGGCAGTAGCACAGATACGCAGTATTTT. Translated: CASSERWGSSTDTQYF.

The table lists this clone with a few counts. The rearrangement joins TRBV9 to TRBJ1-1; unclear D gene. The CDR3 has 14 residues. The V gene's germline CDR1 is SGDLS and CDR2 YYNGEE. Trimming cost V 3 bases and J 4 bases, with 13 bases left between them. DNA for the CDR3: TGTGCCAGCAGCGATTCGGGAGGGTCCACTGAAGCTTTCTTT. It encodes CASSDSGGSTEAFF.

This clone was picked up a small number of times. The V call is TRBV5-1, the J call TRBJ2-1; 8 bases fit TRBD1. Germline assignment: CDR1 SGHRS and CDR2 YFSETQ. The CDR3 sequence is 11 residues long. V shed 3 bases, J shed 14 bases, and the junction held 4 bases outside the gene matches. The CDR3 spells CASSWGQVEFF. The CDR3 bases are TGCGCCAGCAGCTGGGGACAGGTCGAGTTCTTC.

The chain carries TRBV5-4 and TRBJ2-7; D may be TRBD1 (5 bases). V lost 0 bases to trimming and J lost 2 bases, with 9 bases between them. The germline CDR1 and CDR2 sequences are SGHNT and YYREEE (reference sequence). The CDR3 length is 14 residues. CDR3 bases: TGTGCCAGCAGCTTGGACAGGCGCCCCTACGAGCAGTACTTC. Translation: CASSLDRRPYEQYF.

This rearrangement joins TRBV12-3 or TRBV12-4 to TRBJ1-1, with D unclear. This CDR3 is 12 amino acids long. The V gene lost 4 bases and the J gene lost 1 base, with 4 bases spanning the gap. Written as DNA, the CDR3 is TGTGCCAGCAGTTACGGGAACACTGAAGCTTTCTTT. It translates to CASSYGNTEAFF.